This section outlines one T cell receptor beta chain sequence together with its context. What it binds is not known. The library protocol tagged individual cDNA molecules with unique molecular identifiers. In TCRdb, the 5' RACE reads were re-called with MiXCR into one record per CDR3 protein. Among nearly 60,000 distinct CDR3 sequences listed, about 13% were seen once. This entry is derived from a study of early T cells in non-severe SARS-CoV-2 infection. Study-wide background: Bulk RNA taken from unsorted whole blood was sequenced, leaving chains unpaired. Regarding the study as a whole: Missing private and CD4 specificities, VDJdb matching favored anti-spike CD8 responses.

The CDR3 runs 14 residues. Germline V lookup: CDR1 SNHLY, CDR2 FYNNEI. The V gene end was trimmed by 10 bases and the J gene end by 1 base; junction bases not matched to a gene: 4. The chain uses TRBV2 and TRBJ2-2; 9 bases fit TRBD1. The clonotype was recovered from an adult who was a healthcare worker with PCR-confirmed SARS-CoV-2 infection or an uninfected control (not recorded which). The sequencing input was whole blood. The CDR3 here is CATGGQGNTGELFF. CDR3 nucleotide sequence: TGTGCCACCGGGGGACAGGGGAACACCGGGGAGCTGTTTTTT.